This TCR beta chain was obtained from a study of response to subunit inactivated influenza vaccine. Whole-study findings and limits: With each seasonal influenza vaccination, the authors suggested, few new T cells are recruited.

TCRdb itself ran the RT-PCR reads through MiXCR, one entry per CDR3 protein. The profile shows around 710,000 distinct CDR3 sequences, roughly 13% of them singletons. This clonotype was counted at least ten times. The target antigen is unknown. This CDR3 comprises 15 residues. Germline assignment: CDR1 SEHNR and CDR2 FQNEAQ (reference sequence). V dropped 1 base and J dropped 10; count of bases not matched to a gene: 6. The sample was PBMCs from blood, taken less than 15 days before vaccination. The receptor comes from a man aged 50-59 years who received an inactivated influenza vaccine. The gene calls are TRBV7-9 and TRBJ2-1; 11 bases align to TRBD2. CDR3 bases: TGTGCCAGCAGCTTAGAAGGGACTAGCGGAGAAGAGCAGTTCTTC. It yields the protein CASSLEGTSGEEQFF.